What follows are 29 T cell receptor beta chains derived from one specimen sequenced in a study of blood T cell repertoires in COVID-19. Only in-frame clones appear in the TCRdb table, and some are missing; sequencing was by immunoSEQ multiplex PCR. The table lists some 230,000 clones, under 90% of them singletons. Specimen: peripheral blood. The receptors originated from a woman aged 55-69 years who had recovered from COVID-19.

The genes are TRBV9 and TRBJ1-2; 9 positions match TRBD1. Trimming took 0 bases from V and 6 from J; bases not matched to a gene: 3. Germline V gene lookup returns CDR1 SGDLS and CDR2 YYNGEE. CDR3 size: 14 residues. CDR3 sequence reads: CASSVVGTGHGYTF. CDR3 DNA sequence: TGTGCCAGCAGCGTAGTAGGGACAGGGCATGGCTACACCTTC.

In nucleotides, the CDR3 is TGCGCCAGCAGCCAAAGCCCGCAGCGGGGGACAGATACGCAGTATTTT. Translated: CASSQSPQRGTDTQYF. V usage is TRBV4-3 and J usage is TRBJ2-3; TRBD2 agrees at 8 bases. V dropped 2 bases and J dropped 3; count of bases not matched to a gene: 7. In germline, CDR1 is LGHNA, CDR2 YSLEER. CDR3 length equals 16 residues.

This chain uses TRBV4-1 with TRBJ1-1; 9 bases agree with TRBD1. CDR3 length: 15 residues. The V gene's germline CDR1 is MGHRA and CDR2 YSYEKL. Losses at the gene ends were 1 base for V and 6 bases for J; bases not matched to a gene: 6. The chain's CDR3 is CASSQGGQGLAEAFF. DNA of the CDR3: TGCGCCAGCAGCCAAGGCGGACAGGGGCTCGCTGAAGCTTTCTTT.

The chain couples TRBV27 to TRBJ2-5, with unresolved D. Germline values: CDR1 MNHEY, CDR2 SMNVEV (reference sequence). The V end lost 7 bases, the J end lost 6 bases, and 15 bases lay between the germline ends. This CDR3 is built from 13 residues. The CDR3 coding sequence is TGTGCCAGCACCTCACTGGGCAGCCAGACCCAGTACTTC. Amino acids: CASTSLGSQTQYF.

CDR3 in DNA: TGTGCCAGCAGCTTGGTTTGGCCTTCTAACTATGGCTACACCTTC. It specifies CASSLVWPSNYGYTF. The chain uses TRBV5-4 and TRBJ1-2; D is uncertain. The CDR3 runs 15 residues. V dropped 0 bases and J dropped 0 bases, with 9 bases sitting between them. Looked up from germline, CDR1 is SGHNT and CDR2 is YYREEE (reference sequence).

This clone was observed at least ten times. The rearrangement joins TRBV19 to TRBJ1-2; the D is unclear. Trimming removed 6 bases at V and 5 bases at J, with 13 bases between. Germline loops: CDR1 LNHDA, CDR2 SQIVND (reference sequence). The CDR3 is 13 amino acids. CDR3 sequence reads: CASSPAGLYGYTF. CDR3 coding DNA: TGTGCCAGTAGCCCCGCGGGCCTGTATGGCTACACCTTC. The full variable domain, in which reference TRBV19 and TRBJ1-2 provide the parts outside the CDR3, is DGGITQSPKYLFRKEGQNVTLSCEQNLNHDAMYWYRQDPGQGLRLIYYSQIVNDFQKGDIAEGYSVSREKKESFPLTVTSAQKNPTAFYLCASSPAGLYGYTFGSGTRLTVV.

This clone was observed a few times. The chain links TRBV2 to TRBJ1-1; 10 bases line up with TRBD1. CDR1 is SNHLY and CDR2 is FYNNEI in the germline V gene. This CDR3 is 13 amino acids long. J gave up 3 bases and V 10 bases, and 5 bases lay outside the gene matches. The CDR3 sequence is CATGQGGYTEAFF. CDR3 nucleotides: TGTGCCACAGGACAGGGGGGATACACTGAAGCTTTCTTT.

The chain joins TRBV6-6 to TRBJ1-1; 11 nucleotides match TRBD1. Germline loops: CDR1 MNHNY, CDR2 SVGAGI (reference sequence). Trimming removed 11 bases from V and 4 bases from J; junction bases left unmatched: 9. The CDR3 runs to 14 residues. This chain's CDR3 is CASLGQGATTEAFF. Here the CDR3 DNA reads TGTGCCTCCCTAGGACAGGGGGCAACCACTGAAGCTTTCTTT.

J is TRBJ1-1 and V is TRBV6-2 or TRBV6-3; D unresolved. CDR3 length: 11 amino acids. The V gene's germline CDR1 is MNHEY and CDR2 SVGEGT. V was shortened by 5 bases and J by 4 bases, with 5 bases between the two germline ends. The CDR3 sequence is CASSRGTEAFF. The CDR3 DNA sequence: TGTGCCAGCAGTCGAGGCACTGAAGCTTTCTTT.

The chain carries TRBV9 and TRBJ2-2, with TRBD2 matching over 7 bases. This CDR3 spans 16 amino acids. Trimming at V came to 0 bases and at J to 4 bases, leaving 6 bases not matched to a gene. CDR1 SGDLS and CDR2 YYNGEE come from the germline V gene. In DNA form, the CDR3 reads TGTGCCAGCAGCGTAGGGGCGGGGGTGAGCACCGGGGAGCTGTTTTTT. Translating gives CASSVGAGVSTGELFF.

The chain carries TRBV7-3 and TRBJ1-6, with 7 bases matching TRBD1. V gave up 5 bases and J gave up 0 bases; unmatched junction bases: 13. The CDR3 loop spans 19 amino acids. Per germline, CDR1 SGHTA and CDR2 FQGTGA. CDR3 amino acids: CASSEPGQTWSSYNSPLHF. The CDR3 DNA reads TGTGCCAGCAGCGAACCGGGACAGACGTGGAGCTCCTATAATTCACCCCTCCACTTT.

V gene TRBV6-5 combines with J gene TRBJ2-7, with D perhaps matching TRBD1 (6 bases). The CDR3 extends over 15 amino acids. Trimming cost V 6 bases and J 2 bases, with 17 bases left between them. The germline V gene encodes CDR1 MNHEY and CDR2 SVGAGI. CDR3 coding DNA: TGTGCCAGCAGCTTGAACGCAGGGGCTCCCTACGAGCAGTACTTC. Translation gives CASSLNAGAPYEQYF.

The J gene is TRBJ1-4, the V gene TRBV4-1; TRBD1 is a possible D gene (5 bases). Germline V gene lookup returns CDR1 MGHRA and CDR2 YSYEKL. This CDR3 region has 13 residues. The V gene lost 5 bases and the J gene lost 10 bases, with 14 bases spanning the gap. The CDR3: CASSLLGEGKLFF. The CDR3 DNA reads as TGCGCCAGCAGCTTATTAGGGGAAGGAAAACTGTTTTTT.

This clone has only a few counts. DNA for the CDR3: TGCGCCAGCAGCTCCCAAGGGACAGGGGGCTCGGGGGAGCAGTACTTC. Encoded protein: CASSSQGTGGSGEQYF. The V gene is TRBV5-1, the J gene TRBJ2-7, with 12 positions matching TRBD1. J lost 7 bases, V lost 3 bases, and 11 bases had no gene match. The CDR3 contains 16 residues. Per germline, CDR1 SGHRS and CDR2 YFSETQ.

The J gene is TRBJ2-1, the V gene TRBV4-2; 14 bases are shared with TRBD2. The CDR3 extends over 19 amino acids. Trimming took 0 bases from V and 4 from J; bases not matched to a gene: 8. Looked up from germline, CDR1 is LGHNA and CDR2 is YNFKEQ. In DNA form, the CDR3 reads TGTGCCAGCAGCCAAGAGGAGACTAGCGGGGGGGGCCCATACAATGAGCAGTTCTTC. Translated: CASSQEETSGGGPYNEQFF.

The chain has TRBV5-5 and TRBJ2-1, with D unclear. Germline CDR1 reads SGHKS; CDR2 reads YYEKEE (reference sequence). The ends were cut back, 0 bases at V and 4 bases at J, with 11 bases in the middle. The length of the CDR3 is 15 residues. This CDR3 reads CASSLGWRTYNEQFF. The CDR3 bases are TGTGCCAGCAGCTTGGGGTGGAGAACGTACAATGAGCAGTTCTTC.

The V gene is TRBV24-1, the J gene TRBJ1-5; TRBD1 might be the D (6 bases). This CDR3 contains 15 residues. The germline V and J ends were trimmed by 4 bases and 6 bases, with 15 bases remaining between them. Germline values: CDR1 KGHDR, CDR2 SFDVKD. CDR3 residues: CATSEVEGGGQPQHF. The CDR3 DNA is TGTGCCACCAGTGAGGTTGAGGGGGGGGGTCAGCCCCAGCATTTT.

This clone was detected once. This chain joins TRBV19 and TRBJ2-7; D is perhaps TRBD1 (5 bases). V lost 2 bases and J lost 5, with 19 bases in between. The CDR3 consists of 16 residues. Germline V CDR1 and CDR2: LNHDA, SQIVND (reference sequence). The CDR3: CASSITGRLGVNEQYF. The CDR3 DNA reads as TGTGCCAGTAGTATAACGGGCAGGCTAGGGGTCAACGAGCAGTACTTC.

Note on this clone: Other DNA sequences of this sample code for an identical CDR3. This chain links TRBV5-1 with TRBJ1-6, with 8 bases that match TRBD1. CDR3 length: 14 amino acids. Germline lookup yields CDR1 SGHRS and CDR2 YFSETQ. Germline trimming cut 3 bases from V and 10 bases from J; bases unmatched to any gene: 6. The CDR3 DNA follows: TGCGCCAGCAGCTCCGACAGGGGTGGATCACCCCTCCACTTT. This gives the protein CASSSDRGGSPLHF.

The CDR3 region has the DNA TGCAGCGCTGGGACTAGCGGGGGGGCGTCCGAGCAGTACTTC. It yields the protein CSAGTSGGASEQYF. The chain links TRBV29-1 to TRBJ2-7; 16 positions match TRBD2. The CDR3 has 14 residues. Unmatched junction bases numbered 6, after V lost 7 bases and J lost 6 bases. Germline V gene data show CDR1 as SQVTM and CDR2 as ANQGSEA.

This clone was seen only a few times. The V call is TRBV19, the J call TRBJ2-2; the D gene is possibly TRBD2 (5 bases). Trimming removed 7 bases from V and 6 bases from J, with 18 bases in between. The germline V gene encodes CDR1 LNHDA and CDR2 SQIVND (reference sequence). This CDR3 has 15 amino acids. CDR3 DNA: TGTGCCAGTACCCCCGGAGAGGGTCAGGCCGGGGAGCTGTTTTTT. Its protein is CASTPGEGQAGELFF.

The gene calls are TRBV4-2 and TRBJ1-6, with unresolved D. Trimming left V 0 bases short and J 7 bases short, with 7 bases between. CDR1 is LGHNA, CDR2 YNFKEQ, per germline. The CDR3 sequence is 14 residues long. In DNA form, the CDR3 reads TGTGCCAGCAGCCAAGAGGGGAGGAATTCACCCCTCCACTTT. Amino acid sequence: CASSQEGRNSPLHF.

V usage is TRBV10-3 and J usage is TRBJ1-6; D is uncertain. The CDR3 is made up of 15 amino acids. Trimming shortened V by 2 bases and J by 8 bases, and 13 bases separated the two germline ends. CDR1 is ENHRY, CDR2 SYGVKD, per germline. CDR3 residues: CAISEGGQNDSPLHF. The CDR3 nucleotides read TGTGCCATCAGTGAGGGTGGTCAGAATGATTCACCCCTCCACTTT.

CDR3 nucleotide sequence: TGTGCCAGCAGCCGGGGGGGGGAATCCTACAATGAGCAGTTCTTC. It translates to CASSRGGESYNEQFF. The chain employs TRBV4-2 and TRBJ2-1; 7 bases match TRBD2. Trimming at V came to 4 bases and at J to 1 base, leaving 4 bases not matched to a gene. The germline V gene has CDR1 LGHNA and CDR2 YNFKEQ. CDR3 length: 15 residues.

This rearrangement joins TRBV14 to TRBJ1-6, with TRBD1 matching over 7 bases. The ends lost 4 bases at V and 8 bases at J; junction bases unmatched: 11. In germline, CDR1 is SGHDN, CDR2 FVKESK. The CDR3 totals 16 residues. CDR3: CASSLYDRAIHSPLHF. CDR3 sequence (DNA): TGTGCCAGCAGCCTTTACGACAGGGCGATTCATTCACCCCTCCACTTT.

This clone was counted between two and nine times. The CDR3 loop reads CASSATGTVPGLVSYNEQFF. CDR3 nucleotides: TGTGCCAGCAGTGCCACGGGCACTGTTCCGGGACTAGTCTCCTACAATGAGCAGTTCTTC. V and J are TRBV6-4 and TRBJ2-1; 8 bases map to TRBD2. V shed 4 bases, J shed 0 bases, and the junction held 17 bases outside the gene matches. Germline V lookup: CDR1 MRHNA, CDR2 SNTAGT. This CDR3 has 20 amino acids.

V usage is TRBV12-5 and J usage is TRBJ1-1; 7 bases align to TRBD1. Germline loops: CDR1 LGHNT, CDR2 FRNRAP. The J segment lost 5 bases and the V segment lost 3 bases, leaving 3 bases of the junction unmatched. The CDR3 has 13 residues. As DNA, the CDR3 is TGTGCTAGTGGTTTCCCAGGGGGGACTGAAGCTTTCTTT. It codes for CASGFPGGTEAFF. The full variable domain, rest sourced from reference TRBV12-5 and TRBJ1-1, is DARVTQTPRHKVTEMGQEVTMRCQPILGHNTVFWYRQTMMQGLELLAYFRNRAPLDDSGMPKDRFSAEMPDATLATLKIQPSEPRDSAVYFCASGFPGGTEAFFGQGTRLTVV.

This clone was seen only a few times. J is TRBJ2-2 and V is TRBV15; D may be TRBD2 (5 bases). Germline V CDR1 and CDR2: LNHNV, YYDKDF (reference sequence). V lost 2 bases and J 5 bases, leaving 18 bases between the germline ends. The CDR3 loop spans 17 amino acids. The CDR3 protein is CATSRNPGYGFTGELFF. Written as DNA, the CDR3 is TGTGCCACCAGCAGAAATCCGGGATACGGATTTACCGGGGAGCTGTTTTTT.

J is TRBJ2-3 and V is TRBV15; D not certain. Per the germline V gene, CDR1 is LNHNV and CDR2 is YYDKDF (reference sequence). The V end was cut by 0 bases, the J end by 2 bases, with 12 bases between. This CDR3 is 16 amino acids long. The CDR3 DNA sequence: TGTGCCACCAGCAGAGAAGCATCTGAAGTCACAGATACGCAGTATTTT. The encoded protein is CATSREASEVTDTQYF.